Listed below are T cell receptor beta chains from one sample, sequenced in a study of tumor and adjacent non-tumor tissue in lung cancer. TCRdb re-called the multiplex PCR reads with MiXCR, one entry per CDR3 protein. The sample has around 74,000 distinct CDR3 sequences, around 70% seen once. Sequenced material: lung tumor tissue. The receptors originated from a woman in her 70s with non-small cell lung cancer. The CDR3 runs from the conserved cysteine through the conserved F or W. The order of the fields is clone size, V gene, J gene, D gene, CDR3 length, CDR3 protein, CDR3 DNA. D genes are given only for firm matches. Rows may omit the clone size; those that give it use once, few, many or a size class.

clone size: .; V gene: TRBV12-3/TRBV12-4; J gene: TRBJ2-2; D gene: TRBD2; CDR3 length: 16; CDR3 protein: CASSRLASSNTWEPFF; CDR3 DNA: TGTGCCAGCAGCCGACTAGCGTCCTCGAACACCTGGGAGCCGTTTTTT
clone size: .; V gene: TRBV4-1; J gene: TRBJ1-3; D gene: .; CDR3 length: 11; CDR3 protein: CASSHQNTIYF; CDR3 DNA: TGCGCCAGCAGTCATCAGAACACCATATATTTT
clone size: once; V gene: TRBV28; J gene: TRBJ1-1; D gene: TRBD1; CDR3 length: 14; CDR3 protein: CASSTGQVGTEAFF; CDR3 DNA: TGTGCCAGCAGTACGGGACAGGTAGGCACTGAAGCCTTCTTT
clone size: .; V gene: TRBV12-3/TRBV12-4; J gene: TRBJ1-6; D gene: .; CDR3 length: 13; CDR3 protein: CASSRDWVSPLYF; CDR3 DNA: TGTGCCAGCAGTCGGGACTGGGTTTCACCCCTCTACTTT
clone size: .; V gene: TRBV6-5; J gene: TRBJ2-5; D gene: .; CDR3 length: 13; CDR3 protein: CASTRDGRETQYF; CDR3 DNA: TGTGCCAGCACTAGGGACGGCCGGGAGACCCAGTACTTC
clone size: .; V gene: TRBV29-1; J gene: TRBJ2-2; D gene: .; CDR3 length: 13; CDR3 protein: CRVEERNTRELFF; CDR3 DNA: TGCAGGGTTGAAGAACGGAACACCCGGGAGCTGTTTTTT
clone size: .; V gene: TRBV7-3; J gene: TRBJ2-1; D gene: TRBD2; CDR3 length: 17; CDR3 protein: CASSLTGSGRGGIEQFF; CDR3 DNA: TGTGCCAGCAGCTTAACAGGCAGCGGGAGGGGGGGCATTGAGCAGTTCTTC
clone size: few; V gene: TRBV6-5; J gene: TRBJ1-5; D gene: .; CDR3 length: 14; CDR3 protein: CAGSAGFDNQPQHF; CDR3 DNA: TGTGCCGGCAGTGCAGGGTTTGACAATCAACCCCAGCATTTT
clone size: .; V gene: TRBV12-3/TRBV12-4; J gene: TRBJ2-7; D gene: .; CDR3 length: 13; CDR3 protein: CASTRQSPYEQYF; CDR3 DNA: TGTGCCAGCACGCGACAGAGCCCCTACGAGCAGTACTTC
clone size: .; V gene: TRBV6-5; J gene: TRBJ2-4; D gene: .; CDR3 length: 11; CDR3 protein: CAGSLKNIQCF; CDR3 DNA: TGTGCCGGCAGTCTCAAAAACATTCAGTGCTTC
clone size: few; V gene: TRBV20-1; J gene: TRBJ2-3; D gene: .; CDR3 length: 15; CDR3 protein: CSAPLRGNSPDTQYF; CDR3 DNA: TGCAGTGCTCCCCTCCGGGGAAATTCGCCAGATACGCAGTATTTT
clone size: many; V gene: TRBV30; J gene: TRBJ2-3; D gene: .; CDR3 length: 16; CDR3 protein: CAWSRGIGDLTDTQYF; CDR3 DNA: TGTGCCTGGAGTCGAGGTATCGGGGATCTCACAGATACGCAGTATTTT
clone size: .; V gene: TRBV29-1; J gene: TRBJ2-5; D gene: .; CDR3 length: 14; CDR3 protein: CSVEGLAHQETQYF; CDR3 DNA: TGCAGCGTTGAAGGTCTGGCCCACCAAGAGACCCAGTACTTC
clone size: .; V gene: TRBV10-1; J gene: TRBJ2-1; D gene: .; CDR3 length: 12; CDR3 protein: CASSNLANEQFF; CDR3 DNA: TGCGCCAGCAGTAACCTAGCGAATGAACAGTTCTTC
clone size: many; V gene: TRBV28; J gene: TRBJ2-5; D gene: .; CDR3 length: 14; CDR3 protein: CASTSSWLQETQYF; CDR3 DNA: TGTGCCAGCACCTCCAGTTGGCTCCAAGAGACCCAGTACTTC
clone size: .; V gene: TRBV7-2; J gene: TRBJ2-2; D gene: TRBD2; CDR3 length: 18; CDR3 protein: CASSWGPAGDQNTGELFF; CDR3 DNA: TGTGCCAGCAGCTGGGGACCAGCGGGAGATCAGAACACCGGGGAGCTGTTTTTT
clone size: .; V gene: TRBV7-8; J gene: TRBJ2-7; D gene: .; CDR3 length: 13; CDR3 protein: CASGLELAYEQYF; CDR3 DNA: TGTGCCAGCGGCTTAGAATTGGCCTACGAGCAGTACTTC
clone size: .; V gene: TRBV7-8; J gene: TRBJ2-3; D gene: .; CDR3 length: 14; CDR3 protein: CSSTRERDNQPQYF; CDR3 DNA: TGTTCCAGCACTCGGGAGAGGGACAATCAGCCCCAGTATTTT
clone size: .; V gene: TRBV12-3/TRBV12-4; J gene: TRBJ2-7; D gene: .; CDR3 length: 14; CDR3 protein: CASGPSESQNEQYF; CDR3 DNA: TGTGCCAGCGGTCCGAGCGAGAGTCAAAACGAGCAGTACTTC
clone size: .; V gene: TRBV7-2; J gene: TRBJ2-7; D gene: TRBD1; CDR3 length: 14; CDR3 protein: CASSQDRVSYELYF; CDR3 DNA: TGTGCCAGCAGCCAGGACAGGGTCTCCTACGAACTGTACTTC
clone size: .; V gene: TRBV4-1; J gene: TRBJ1-6; D gene: .; CDR3 length: 14; CDR3 protein: CASSTRDEGSSPHF; CDR3 DNA: TGCGCCAGCAGTACACGGGACGAGGGTTCATCCCCCCACTTT
clone size: many; V gene: TRBV28; J gene: TRBJ2-1; D gene: .; CDR3 length: 11; CDR3 protein: CASSFPSEQFF; CDR3 DNA: TGTGCCAGCAGTTTCCCGAGTGAGCAGTTCTTC
clone size: many; V gene: TRBV6-4; J gene: TRBJ2-6; D gene: .; CDR3 length: 14; CDR3 protein: CASRGSAGANVLTF; CDR3 DNA: TGTGCCAGCAGAGGCTCGGCTGGGGCCAACGTCCTGACTTTC
clone size: many; V gene: TRBV6-5; J gene: TRBJ2-7; D gene: TRBD1; CDR3 length: 15; CDR3 protein: CASSYSTQGAGEQYF; CDR3 DNA: TGTGCCAGCAGTTACTCGACCCAGGGGGCTGGCGAGCAGTACTTC
clone size: .; V gene: TRBV4-2; J gene: TRBJ2-3; D gene: TRBD2; CDR3 length: 21; CDR3 protein: CASSQEWTSGRKGAFVDREYF; CDR3 DNA: TGTGCCAGCAGCCAAGAATGGACTAGCGGGAGAAAGGGTGCCTTTGTCGATAGGGAGTATTTT
clone size: .; V gene: TRBV4-1; J gene: TRBJ1-1; D gene: TRBD1; CDR3 length: 15; CDR3 protein: CASSQDRGWLTQAFF; CDR3 DNA: TGCGCCAGCAGTCAAGACAGGGGGTGGTTGACTCAAGCTTTCTTT
clone size: .; V gene: TRBV5-1; J gene: TRBJ1-6; D gene: .; CDR3 length: 13; CDR3 protein: CASSLAGVSPLHF; CDR3 DNA: TGCGCCAGCAGCTTAGCAGGGGTTTCACCCCTCCACTTT
clone size: .; V gene: TRBV6-2/TRBV6-3; J gene: TRBJ2-1; D gene: .; CDR3 length: 12; CDR3 protein: CVSSYPHNGQFF; CDR3 DNA: TGTGTCAGCAGCTACCCACACAATGGGCAGTTCTTC
clone size: .; V gene: TRBV4-1; J gene: TRBJ1-5; D gene: TRBD1; CDR3 length: 15; CDR3 protein: CASSQRTGGFKPQHF; CDR3 DNA: TGCGCCAGCAGCCAACGGACAGGGGGCTTTAAGCCCCAGCATTTT
clone size: many; V gene: TRBV20-1; J gene: TRBJ2-3; D gene: .; CDR3 length: 13; CDR3 protein: CSARDFVTDTQYF; CDR3 DNA: TGCAGTGCTAGAGATTTTGTAACAGATACGCAGTATTTT
clone size: .; V gene: TRBV12-3/TRBV12-4; J gene: TRBJ2-5; D gene: .; CDR3 length: 14; CDR3 protein: CASSQDRVQETRYF; CDR3 DNA: TGTGCCAGCAGTCAGGACAGAGTGCAAGAGACCCGGTACTTC
clone size: .; V gene: TRBV6-1; J gene: TRBJ2-1; D gene: TRBD1; CDR3 length: 18; CDR3 protein: CASRVTGGVLYSYDEQFF; CDR3 DNA: TGTGCCAGCAGGGTGACAGGGGGTGTGTTATATTCCTACGATGAGCAGTTCTTC
clone size: .; V gene: TRBV6-1; J gene: TRBJ2-7; D gene: .; CDR3 length: 15; CDR3 protein: CASSVARSLLSEQYF; CDR3 DNA: TGTGCAAGCAGTGTTGCGCGAAGCCTTCTCTCCGAGCAGTACTTC
clone size: many; V gene: TRBV20-1; J gene: TRBJ2-3; D gene: .; CDR3 length: 15; CDR3 protein: CSARDAYTSTDTQYF; CDR3 DNA: TGCAGTGCTAGAGATGCATACACTAGCACAGATACGCAGTATTTT
clone size: .; V gene: TRBV12-3/TRBV12-4; J gene: TRBJ2-5; D gene: .; CDR3 length: 14; CDR3 protein: CASSLLGSRQTQYF; CDR3 DNA: TGTGCCAGCAGTTTATTAGGATCGAGGCAGACCCAGTACTTC
clone size: .; V gene: TRBV18; J gene: TRBJ1-4; D gene: .; CDR3 length: 17; CDR3 protein: CASSPTGGGSANEKLFF; CDR3 DNA: TGTGCCAGCTCACCGACCGGGGGCGGTTCAGCTAATGAAAAACTGTTTTTT
clone size: .; V gene: TRBV2; J gene: TRBJ1-1; D gene: .; CDR3 length: 13; CDR3 protein: CASSWEWSTEAFF; CDR3 DNA: TGTGCCAGCAGTTGGGAGTGGAGCACTGAAGCTTTCTTT
clone size: .; V gene: TRBV29-1; J gene: TRBJ2-1; D gene: .; CDR3 length: 12; CDR3 protein: CCVVLLYNEQFF; CDR3 DNA: TGCTGTGTTGTCCTCCTCTACAATGAGCAGTTCTTC
clone size: .; V gene: TRBV6-5; J gene: TRBJ2-5; D gene: TRBD2; CDR3 length: 16; CDR3 protein: CASSYHEREGGETQNF; CDR3 DNA: TGTGCCAGCAGTTACCACGAGCGGGAGGGGGGAGAGACCCAGAACTTC
clone size: .; V gene: TRBV4-1; J gene: TRBJ2-5; D gene: .; CDR3 length: 15; CDR3 protein: CASSRGPDRGETQYF; CDR3 DNA: TGCGCCAGCAGCCGGGGTCCGGACCGCGGGGAGACACAGTACTTC
clone size: medium-sized; V gene: TRBV6-1; J gene: TRBJ2-1; D gene: .; CDR3 length: 13; CDR3 protein: CASSANPGSPKFF; CDR3 DNA: TGTGCCAGCAGTGCGAATCCAGGGTCCCCCAAGTTCTTC
clone size: many; V gene: TRBV10-3; J gene: TRBJ2-3; D gene: TRBD2; CDR3 length: 15; CDR3 protein: CAIRSGRGSTDTQYF; CDR3 DNA: TGTGCCATCAGAAGCGGGAGGGGGAGCACAGATACGCAGTATTTT
clone size: .; V gene: TRBV21-1; J gene: TRBJ1-5; D gene: .; CDR3 length: 16; CDR3 protein: CASSLLGGAGNQPQHF; CDR3 DNA: TGTGCCAGCAGCTTACTAGGGGGGGCAGGCAATCAGCCCCAGCATTTT
clone size: .; V gene: TRBV29-1; J gene: TRBJ2-7; D gene: TRBD1; CDR3 length: 14; CDR3 protein: CSVRCSRGSYEQYF; CDR3 DNA: TGCAGCGTCCGATGTAGCAGGGGGTCCTACGAGCAGTACTTC
clone size: few; V gene: TRBV20-1; J gene: TRBJ2-1; D gene: .; CDR3 length: 12; CDR3 protein: CSASSSWTEQFF; CDR3 DNA: TGCAGTGCTAGTAGTAGTTGGACTGAGCAGTTCTTC
clone size: .; V gene: TRBV29-1; J gene: TRBJ2-5; D gene: TRBD2; CDR3 length: 14; CDR3 protein: CSVKGLADQETKYF; CDR3 DNA: TGCAGCGTAAAGGGACTAGCGGACCAAGAGACCAAATACTTC
clone size: .; V gene: TRBV5-1; J gene: TRBJ2-7; D gene: .; CDR3 length: 14; CDR3 protein: CASSRDSYSYEWYF; CDR3 DNA: TGCGCCAGCAGCCGGGACTCCTACTCCTACGAGTGGTACTTC
clone size: .; V gene: TRBV5-5; J gene: TRBJ2-1; D gene: .; CDR3 length: 13; CDR3 protein: CACSFRGYNEQFF; CDR3 DNA: TGTGCCTGCAGTTTCCGGGGTTACAATGAGCAGTTCTTC
clone size: .; V gene: TRBV6-5; J gene: TRBJ1-2; D gene: TRBD1; CDR3 length: 15; CDR3 protein: CASSADRGDVYGYTF; CDR3 DNA: TGTGCCAGCAGCGCCGACAGGGGAGACGTCTATGGTTACACCTTC
clone size: .; V gene: TRBV6-5; J gene: TRBJ2-3; D gene: TRBD2; CDR3 length: 16; CDR3 protein: CATRRGLAGVTDTQYF; CDR3 DNA: TGTGCCACCAGACGGGGACTAGCGGGAGTCACGGATACGCAGTATTTT
clone size: .; V gene: TRBV6-5; J gene: TRBJ1-2; D gene: TRBD1; CDR3 length: 13; CDR3 protein: CANRRQGSDGYTF; CDR3 DNA: TGTGCCAACAGGCGACAGGGATCGGATGGCTACACCTTT